The T cell receptor beta chain under discussion was sequenced for a study of cytomegalovirus exposure and HLA in healthy donors (dated by TCRdb to the late 2010s). As for the study more broadly: An earlier analysis of approximately 590 of the donors reported 250 to 350 Gb of sequence data and 100 million to 130 million unique TCR beta sequences from 190 million or so T cells. An early release that covered about 600 HLA-typed donors contained 250 to 350 gigabases of sequencing data and 75 million to 100 million unique TCR sequences. The genetic ancestry cluster associated with self-reported Caucasian donors included 70% to 85% of the 300 to 400 genotyped donors. The study was designed to test whether signatures of past pathogen exposure could be identified by cataloging public T cell receptors. Using immunosequencing, the study profiled T cell repertoires from 640 or so subjects and related those repertoires to cytomegalovirus serostatus. Besides the first cohort of under 700 subjects, a separate validation cohort made up of 120 or so different subjects was used. To predict cytomegalovirus infection status, the study brought together high-throughput TCR immunosequencing, statistical association of individual TCRs with disease status, and machine learning. A later analysis re-examined previously published TCR beta repertoires from more than 650 donors and added high-resolution HLA genotyping to investigate patterns of TCR occurrence. Rather than drawing on any new phenotypic data, the later analysis identified candidate immune exposures from TCR beta sequences and the way those sequences occurred across donors. To decide whether each TCR beta V gene segment behaved as functional or pseudogenic, an earlier analysis of some 600 of the donors relied on high-throughput TCR beta sequencing. Donor age, sex, ethnicity and CMV serostatus were collected together with the repertoire data. A later genetic analysis used genome-wide SNP genotypes for about 55% of the 666 donors, treating that subset as a discovery cohort. Every repertoire in the discovery cohort had been generated on one and the same sequencing platform. HLA typing included class I and class II loci at four-digit resolution. Typing coverage varied by locus: roughly 620-630 donors for A, B, C, DRB1 and DQB1; 500 to 550 for DQA1; around 610 for DPA1; 450 to 480 for DPB1. Roughly 5 DR-DQ haplotypes were handled as single units for association and clustering, since linkage in the cohort was strong. On average, around 200,000 unique TCR beta nucleotide sequences were sequenced per donor among a few hundred genotyped donors of the cohort, with 15% to 20% of those sequences being non-productive.

General findings and caveats noted by the study authors: A later analysis found that most CMV-associated TCR beta chains appeared HLA-restricted, with HLA associations seemingly driven largely by CMV exposure. This cohort had only TCR beta chains sequenced, and the lack of alpha or paired-chain data limited which features could be detected. A later analysis found that TCR association rates varied across HLA loci, with DRB1 alleles showing the most associated TCRs and HLA-C alleles the fewest. Correlated functional status among segregating V segments might reflect linkage disequilibrium, but an unknown experimental factor could not be ruled out. In a later analysis, HLA-associated TCR beta chains showed more clonal expansion and lower generation probabilities than non-associated chains that were equally common. A few of the identified cytomegalovirus-associated TCR beta chains were confirmed in vitro to be specific for cytomegalovirus antigens. A further reported finding was that TCR beta sequences accurately predicted the HLA-A and HLA-B alleles for most subjects in the first cohort. Some IMGT-functional V segments, including TRBV6-2 and TRBV6-3, could not be told apart with the 87-base-pair reads, so those segments were excluded. In a later genetic analysis, fewer N-insertions in productive TCRs were reported among donors in an Asian-associated ancestry cluster than the 666-donor mean. The classifier was reported to diagnose cytomegalovirus status with high specificity and sensitivity in both the original and validation cohorts. Most TCR sequences were seen in very few donors, while some public TCRs were found in many individuals. Roughly uniform sequencing depth across donors was assumed in presence/absence analyses, although this assumption may not hold. In a later analysis, more than 15,000 TCR beta sequences were associated with specific HLA alleles at a false discovery rate of 0.05. A total of 150 to 200 TCR beta chains were listed by the study as associated with cytomegalovirus. In a later analysis, several top co-occurrence clusters were reported to appear linked to parvovirus B19, influenza, CMV and Epstein-Barr virus. The earlier analysis of approximately 560 of the donors excluded 15 to 20 rarely observed V segments, including chromosome 9 orphons, because counts were too low. The authors suggested that the approach could potentially be generalized to other disease states and immunological phenotypes. In a later genetic analysis, a missense DCLRE1C variant was associated with V-gene and J-gene trimming of TCR beta chains, and the association was replicated in an independent cohort. In an earlier analysis of 587 of the donors, most TCR beta V segments appeared in productive rearrangements about 87% or about 30% of the time, broadly matching IMGT annotations. When HLA alleles, especially DR and DQ, strongly co-occurred, TCR associations were difficult to assign to individual alleles. Immune exposure information for the cohort was limited to CMV serostatus. The sequencing pipeline was judged likely to have produced a cluster of highly shared sequence variants as a technical artifact. Because some donors lacked HLA typing at each locus, the association tests relied only on the typed subset.

The protocol used for the library was the immunoSEQ multiplex PCR assay. For the multiplex PCR, a mixture combining 60 forward primers for TCR Vbeta segments and 13 reverse primers for TCR Jbeta segments was used. Amplification of the CDR3 region of rearranged TCR beta genes was performed with a multiplex PCR assay on genomic DNA. The amplified TCR beta libraries were sequenced on the Illumina HiSeq System as 87-base-pair reads. On the authors' methods: In a later analysis, 70 million to 95 million unique TCR beta chains were counted across the roughly 670 repertoires, and roughly 9.9 million of these chains were shared by at least two donors. To remove PCR and sequencing errors, raw reads were error-corrected and collapsed into unique sequences using a nearest-neighbor algorithm that merged closely related sequences. V, D and J gene segments were assigned by aligning CDR3 sequences to IMGT reference sequences. For a sequence to be retained, a match of at least six nucleotides was required to both a V gene segment and a J gene segment. Rearrangements were classified as productive when the CDR3 lacked stop codons and remained in frame with V and J, and all other rearrangements were classified as non-productive. CDR3 was defined according to IMGT convention as the region running from the second conserved V-encoded cysteine to the conserved J-encoded phenylalanine. Sequences without an unambiguous match to a single V gene segment were excluded from the earlier analysis of about 640 of the donors. An earlier analysis of fewer than 750 of the donors classified V segments as functional when productive rearrangements were above 56.7% and as segregating when the standard deviation between donors was above 5%. A statistical classification framework was developed to diagnose cytomegalovirus status using the catalog of TCR beta chain sequences. V and J gene assignment, in a later analysis, came from comparing TCR nucleotide sequences with IMGT/GENE-DB human TR gene sequences. In a later analysis, CDR3 sequences and most-parsimonious VDJ recombination scenarios were assigned using the TCRdist pipeline. In a later analysis, each TCR beta chain was defined by its CDR3 amino acid sequence together with its V-gene family, and reads lacking a unique V-gene family were excluded. A later analysis removed several hundred highly shared, low-generation-probability nucleotide sequences to deal with suspected cross-contamination and a sequencing artifact. In a later analysis, a clonal expansion index was calculated for each public chain from normalized within-repertoire ranks of inferred template counts. In a later analysis, generation probabilities were computed with a VDJ recombination model fitted to out-of-frame rearrangements, and the resulting probabilities were checked against IGoR. Hypergeometric tests were used in a later analysis to score TCR-TCR, TCR-HLA and TCR-CMV co-occurrence, with a repertoire-size bias correction applied to the TCR pairs. A later analysis estimated false discovery rates by permuting HLA or CMV assignments 20 times. In a later analysis, co-occurring TCRs were grouped using DBSCAN, and TCRdist sequence similarity was added for clustering within HLA-allele-positive subsets. Repertoires with fewer than 30,000 or more than 120,000 public chains were left out of co-occurrence clustering, as were roughly five repertoires with anomalous nucleotide sharing. TCRdb took this table from immuneACCESS and kept in-frame rearrangements with V and J called. Such tables lack part of the clones; where checked against another copy, unresolved V genes explain under half of the gap, and the rest is unexplained. V, J and clone size were drawn from that table, and D and trimming were deduced from the DNA. The sample table records roughly 49,000 clones; about three quarters of these occur just once. The ten largest clonotypes hold under 3.5% of the sample.

Remarks on this clone: Its binding antigen is unknown. Base-call qualities are not available, and no considerably larger clone is one nucleotide away.

The germline V gene gives CDR1 as MNHEY and CDR2 as SVGAGI. From cysteine to phenylalanine, the CDR3 is 14 amino acids long. Only the CDR3 part of the read is kept: 42 bases, read in frame from the first base. V is pared back by 2 bases and J by 3 bases, with 11 bases lying between the germline termini. The cohort consisted of 600 to 700 healthy bone marrow donors. At the time of sampling, all cohort members were nominally healthy, though unrecorded immune exposures were likely present. The donor tested CMV seropositive, placing the donor among the 250 to 300 seropositive members of the cohort. A peripheral blood sample was collected from each donor, and TCR beta sequencing was performed on peripheral blood mononuclear cells. Genomic DNA was extracted from the blood cell samples with the Qiagen DNeasy Blood Extraction Kit.

The sequence was collected from a woman in her 40s in good health and CMV-seropositive. The chain is encoded by TRBV6-5 joined to TRBJ2-7, with TRBD2 tentatively as D gene (6 bases match). Sequencing input: PBMCs. Here is the DNA: TGTGCCAGCAGTTACCGGGACTTTGACTACGAGCAGTACTTC. The encoded protein is CASSYRDFDYEQYF.